This TCR beta chain was captured in a study of blood T cell repertoires in COVID-19. Study context: Samples taken during acute and convalescent COVID-19 were collected in the United States, Italy and Spain. The cDNA or gDNA used as material had been derived from T cells, B-cell-depleted T cells, or PBMCs.

In the study's own analysis: Reference gene primers were amplified, and this amplification served to estimate nucleated cell counts. The data were produced by immunoSEQ multiplex PCR, yet TCRdb's version contains in-frame clones alone and is incomplete. Clone size and V and J calls were adopted from that table, with D and trimming inferred from the DNA. Among about 210,000 clones listed, roughly four fifths were seen once. This clone has only a few counts. A Seattle source enrolled patients during active infection and followed them longitudinally. The source material was peripheral blood. The clonotype was recovered from a woman in her sixties or seventies with COVID-19, enrolled during active disease.

The CDR3 here is CASSSGGDTQPQHF. CDR3 coding DNA: TGTGCCAGCAGTTCTGGGGGCGATACCCAGCCCCAGCATTTT. The chain couples TRBV6-2 or TRBV6-3 to TRBJ1-5, with D possibly TRBD1 on 6 matching bases. CDR3 size: 14 residues. V was trimmed by 4 bases and J by 7 bases, leaving 14 bases between them. Germline CDR1 is MNHEY and CDR2 is SVGEGT.